Sequencing of this TCR beta chain was carried out in a study of cytomegalovirus exposure and HLA in healthy donors. Germline assignment: CDR1 SGHRS and CDR2 YFSETQ. The length of the CDR3 is 12 amino acids, counting both ends. Of note for this clone: It is likely a read error, because the conserved phenylalanine at the end of the CDR3 is missing. It is unclear where the CDR3 begins or ends on the DNA, so no DNA is shown, and the CDR3 is as TCRdb lists it.

Primers included in the PCR were 60 Vbeta and 13 Jbeta primers. Sequencing used immunoSEQ multiplex PCR; TCRdb keeps in-frame clones, though not all of them. The repertoire has around 150,000 clones, over 70% of them found once; the top ten carry approximately 5.1%. This TCR came from a male donor in good health and CMV-seronegative. This chain connects TRBV5-1 to TRBJ1-5. Sequencing input: PBMCs. CDR3 sequence reads: CASSLVSGGNRV.